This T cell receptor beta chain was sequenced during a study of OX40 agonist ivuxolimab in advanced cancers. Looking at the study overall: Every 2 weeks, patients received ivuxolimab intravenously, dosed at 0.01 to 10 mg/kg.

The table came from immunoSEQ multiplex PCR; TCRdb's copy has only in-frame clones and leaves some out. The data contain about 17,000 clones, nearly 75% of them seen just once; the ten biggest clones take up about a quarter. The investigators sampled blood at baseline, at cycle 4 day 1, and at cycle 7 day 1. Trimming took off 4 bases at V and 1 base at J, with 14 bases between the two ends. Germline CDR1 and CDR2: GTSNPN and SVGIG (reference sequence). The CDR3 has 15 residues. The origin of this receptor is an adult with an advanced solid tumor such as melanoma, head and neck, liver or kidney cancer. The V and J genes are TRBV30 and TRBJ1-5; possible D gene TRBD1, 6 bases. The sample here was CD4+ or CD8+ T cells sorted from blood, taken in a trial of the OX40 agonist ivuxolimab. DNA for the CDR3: TGTGCCTGGATGGGGGCGGACGGCAGCAATCAGCCCCAGCATTTT. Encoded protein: CAWMGADGSNQPQHF.